This TCR beta chain was documented in a study of shared clonotypes between healthy human individuals. Sequencing was performed with immunoSEQ multiplex PCR; in TCRdb, only in-frame clones are kept and a portion is missing. The sample lists 2,500,000 or so clones; roughly 93% were seen once. Comment on this clone: Its antigen is as yet unknown.

CDR1 and CDR2 from the germline V gene are SGHTA and FQGNSA. Trimming took off 9 bases at V and 5 bases at J, with 16 bases between the two ends. The CDR3 length is 13 residues. Among the donors, all were Caucasian adults who lived in Nashville, Tennessee. Overall study findings and caveats: Of the naive CD4 clonotypes, approximately 5% were shared across a handful of donors.

The V gene is TRBV7-2, the J gene TRBJ2-5; D is possibly TRBD1 (6 bases). Material for sequencing was naive CD4+ T cells from PBMCs. Subset specified: CD45RA+ positively selected. The origin of this receptor is a man in his late teens or twenties in good health. Some clones in this sample may be carry-over from other donors' samples. The DNA for the CDR3 is TGTGCCAGTTCCAGGGGACCGGGGGAGACCCAGTACTTC. Protein: CASSRGPGETQYF.